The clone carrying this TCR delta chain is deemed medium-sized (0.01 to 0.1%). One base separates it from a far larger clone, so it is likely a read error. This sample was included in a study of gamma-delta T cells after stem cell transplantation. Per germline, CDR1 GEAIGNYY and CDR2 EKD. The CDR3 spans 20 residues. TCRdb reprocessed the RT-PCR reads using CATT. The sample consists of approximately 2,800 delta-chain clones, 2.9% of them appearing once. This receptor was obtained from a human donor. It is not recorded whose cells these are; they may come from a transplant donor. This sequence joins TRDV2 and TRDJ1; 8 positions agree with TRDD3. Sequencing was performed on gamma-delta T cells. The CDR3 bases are TGTGCCCGTGACACCGTGACGGACTGGGGGTCACCTCATACGACCGATAAACTCATCTTT. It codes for CARDTVTDWGSPHTTDKLIF.